Shown below are 12 T cell receptor beta chains from a single sample sequenced in a study of molecular identifiers for immune sequencing clone quantification. MiXCR was run by TCRdb on the PCR reads, yielding one entry per CDR3 protein. Among 90,000 or so distinct CDR3 sequences, about 23% were seen once, and the ten largest hold 0.6% to 0.9%. The sequencing sample was made of naive CD8+ T cells from blood, with Jurkat cell RNA spiked in. Regarding subset: FACS-sorted CD8+CD4-CCR7+CD45RA+ naive T cells. The receptors were gathered from a human donor in good health. Some libraries in this study had Jurkat cell RNA spiked in.

This clonotype was counted many times. This chain connects TRBV27 to TRBJ1-1; 7 bases line up with TRBD1. The junction had 8 bases not matched to a gene; V was cut back by 8 bases and J by 8 bases. The CDR3 has 12 amino acids. CDR1 and CDR2 (germline): MNHEY, SMNVEV (reference sequence). As DNA, the CDR3 is TGTGCCAGCGGAAAAGGGGGCATCGAAGCTTTCTTT. Translation: CASGKGGIEAFF.

This clonotype was counted many times. The chain joins TRBV7-6 to TRBJ2-3, with 9 nucleotides matching TRBD2. The CDR3 sequence is 15 residues long. Germline CDR1 SGHVS, CDR2 FNYEAQ. After removal of 1 base from V and 5 bases from J, the junction contained 4 bases not matched to a gene. The CDR3 sequence is CASSLGGGALDTQYF. DNA of the CDR3: TGTGCCAGCAGCTTAGGCGGGGGGGCCTTAGATACGCAGTATTTT.

The chain combines TRBV4-1 with TRBJ2-4; 9 bases align to TRBD1. The V gene end was trimmed by 0 bases and the J gene end by 6 bases; junction bases not matched to a gene: 15. CDR1 and CDR2 from the germline V gene are MGHRA and YSYEKL. The CDR3 runs to 19 residues. CDR3 coding DNA: TGCGCCAGCAGCCAAGACGCTTGGACAGGGGCCATACCTCCAAACATTCAGTACTTC. Protein product: CASSQDAWTGAIPPNIQYF.

This clonotype was counted many times. The chain recombines TRBV5-1 with TRBJ2-7; no definite D call. Germline loops: CDR1 SGHRS, CDR2 YFSETQ. The CDR3 contains 15 residues. V lost 0 bases and J lost 0, with 10 bases in between. The CDR3 is CASSLAVGSSYEQYF. The CDR3 DNA reads as TGCGCCAGCAGCTTGGCCGTAGGCAGCTCCTACGAGCAGTACTTC.

CDR3 region: CASSESPESTDTQYF. The CDR3 nucleotides are TGTGCCAGCAGTGAAAGCCCGGAAAGCACAGATACGCAGTATTTT. The V and J genes are TRBV2 and TRBJ2-3, with D unclear. Germline V CDR1 and CDR2: SNHLY, FYNNEI. The CDR3 totals 15 residues. V shed 2 bases and J shed 0 bases, with 9 bases lying between them.

This clonotype was recorded many times. This chain connects TRBV6-5 to TRBJ2-1; TRBD2 matches at 7 bases. The CDR3 length is 15 residues. V dropped 2 bases and J dropped 9; count of bases not matched to a gene: 10. From germline, CDR1 is MNHEY and CDR2 SVGAGI. The CDR3 sequence: CASSYPGGSGGEQFF. As DNA, the CDR3 is TGTGCCAGCAGTTACCCCGGGGGGTCCGGGGGTGAGCAGTTCTTC.

This clonotype was seen repeatedly, ten times or more. This chain connects TRBV12-3 or TRBV12-4 to TRBJ1-5; 8 bases are a match to TRBD1. V was clipped by 6 bases and J by 4 bases; unmatched bases: 5. The CDR3 is 14 amino acids. This chain's CDR3 is CASRTGVRNQPQHF. CDR3 sequence (DNA): TGTGCCAGCAGGACAGGGGTTCGGAATCAGCCCCAGCATTTT.

As to this clonotype: A much bigger clone sits one base away, suggesting this may be a read error. The V and J genes are TRBV7-9 and TRBJ1-5; D unresolved. Per germline, CDR1 SEHNR and CDR2 FQNEAQ (reference sequence). This CDR3 comprises 14 residues. The CDR3 DNA reads as TGTGCCTGCAGCCCGGGAGCAACCAATCAGCCCCAGCATTTT. It codes for CACSPGATNQPQHF.

As for this clonotype: With a much larger clone just one base away, this may be a read error. The V gene is TRBV7-6, the J gene TRBJ2-7, with D possibly being TRBD2 (5 bases). Germline V gives CDR1 SGHVS, CDR2 FNYEAQ. V lost 5 bases and J lost 4, with 12 bases in between. This CDR3 has 13 residues. The CDR3 bases are TGTGCCAGCAGCCCCCGCCGGAGGTACGAGCAGTACTTC. Residues: CASSPRRRYEQYF. The whole variable domain, filled in from reference TRBV7-6 and TRBJ2-7, reads GAGVSQSPRYKVTKRGQDVALRCDPISGHVSLYWYRQALGQGPEFLTYFNYEAQQDKSGLPNDRFSAERPEGSISTLTIQRTEQRDSAMYRCASSPRRRYEQYFGPGTRLTVT.

This clonotype was seen a few times. This sequence joins TRBV4-1 and TRBJ2-7; D is unresolved. From germline, CDR1 is MGHRA and CDR2 YSYEKL. CDR3 size: 15 residues. V was clipped by 4 bases and J by 2 bases, with 15 bases between them. The CDR3 sequence is CASSLHSGGTYEQYF. The CDR3 nucleotides are TGCGCCAGCAGCCTCCATTCGGGCGGAACCTACGAGCAGTACTTC.

In this sample, this clonotype turned up a few times. Here the CDR3 reads CASSLGTHGYTF. DNA of the CDR3: TGCGCCAGCAGCCTCGGGACTCATGGCTACACCTTC. J is TRBJ1-2 and V is TRBV5-1, with TRBD1 as a possible D gene (5 bases). Germline V lookup: CDR1 SGHRS, CDR2 YFSETQ. The V end lost 4 bases, the J end lost 6 bases, and 10 bases lay between the germline ends. CDR3 size: 12 residues.

Ten or more counts support this clonotype. The genes are TRBV20-1 and TRBJ2-7; TRBD2 aligns across 9 bases. There are 16 residues in the CDR3. CDR1 and CDR2 from the germline V gene are DFQATT and SNEGSKA (reference sequence). The junction had 10 bases not matched to a gene; V was cut back by 0 bases and J by 4 bases. CDR3 in DNA: TGCAGTGCTAGAGATGGGTCTAGCGGGATTTTGTACGAGCAGTACTTC. Translated, it gives CSARDGSSGILYEQYF.